Here is one TCR beta chain with its context. The CDR3 runs 15 residues. V lost 5 bases to trimming and J lost 4 bases, with 13 bases between them. Per germline, CDR1 SGDLS and CDR2 YYNGEE. This entry is derived from a study of T cell responses to AZD1222 COVID-19 vaccine. TCRdb keeps only in-frame clones here, not all; method: immunoSEQ multiplex PCR. This table has about 180,000 clones, around nine tenths appearing once. The chain has TRBV9 and TRBJ2-6; D is ambiguous. The TCR comes from an adult in good health. The sample consisted of peripheral blood, taken on day 0 of AZD1222 vaccination. In nucleotides, the CDR3 is TGTGCCAGCAGTTATGGAGTAGGAGGGGCCAACGTCCTGACTTTC. Protein: CASSYGVGGANVLTF.